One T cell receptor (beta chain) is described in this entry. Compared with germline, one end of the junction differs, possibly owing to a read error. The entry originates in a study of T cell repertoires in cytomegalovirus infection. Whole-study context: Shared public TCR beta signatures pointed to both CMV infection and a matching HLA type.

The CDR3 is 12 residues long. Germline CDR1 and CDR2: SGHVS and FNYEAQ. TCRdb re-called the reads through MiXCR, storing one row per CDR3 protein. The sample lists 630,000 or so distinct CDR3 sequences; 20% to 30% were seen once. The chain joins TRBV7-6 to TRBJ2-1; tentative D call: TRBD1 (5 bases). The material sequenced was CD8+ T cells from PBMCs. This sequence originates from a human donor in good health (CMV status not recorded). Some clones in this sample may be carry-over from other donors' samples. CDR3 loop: CANSSSQGEQFF. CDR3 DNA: TGTGCCAACAGCTCGTCCCAGGGTGAGCAGTTCTTC. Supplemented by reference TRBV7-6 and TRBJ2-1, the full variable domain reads GAGVSQSPRYKVTKRGQDVALRCDPISGHVSLYWYRQALGQGPEFLTYFNYEAQQDKSGLPNDRFSAERPEGSISTLTIQRTEQRDSAMYRCANSSSQGEQFFGPGTRLTVL.